Listed below are T cell receptor beta chains from one sample, sequenced in a study of cytomegalovirus exposure and HLA in healthy donors. Method: immunoSEQ multiplex PCR; TCRdb's copy keeps in-frame clones and lacks some. The repertoire has about 170,000 clones, more than 80% of them found once; the top ten carry 2% to 3%. The sample comprised PBMCs. Every receptor here comes from a male donor in good health and CMV-seronegative. CDR3s include the opening cysteine and the closing phenylalanine or tryptophan. The order of the fields is J gene, D gene, V gene, clone size, CDR3 DNA, CDR3 protein. D genes are given only for firm matches. For some rows the clone size is stated as once, few or many, or as a class when expanded; others skip it.

J gene: TRBJ2-2
D gene: TRBD1
V gene: TRBV5-1
clone size: -
CDR3 DNA: TGCGCCAGCAGCGTGTGGGGGACAGGGGGCATTGTGGACACCGGGGAGCTGTTTTTT
CDR3 protein: CASSVWGTGGIVDTGELFF

J gene: TRBJ2-2
D gene: -
V gene: TRBV5-4
clone size: -
CDR3 DNA: TGTGCCAGCAGCCCGAGGCTCAGGGGGGATACCGGGGAGCTGTTTTTT
CDR3 protein: CASSPRLRGDTGELFF

J gene: TRBJ2-2
D gene: -
V gene: TRBV25-1
clone size: -
CDR3 DNA: TGTGCCAGCAGTGGTCGGGGCGCCAGGGGCGGGGAGCTGTTTTTT
CDR3 protein: CASSGRGARGGELFF

J gene: TRBJ2-6
D gene: -
V gene: TRBV25-1
clone size: -
CDR3 DNA: TGTGCCAGCAGCCTTACTGGACGGGGAGGGGCCAACGTCCTGACTTTC
CDR3 protein: CASSLTGRGGANVLTF

J gene: TRBJ2-1
D gene: TRBD2
V gene: TRBV4-2
clone size: -
CDR3 DNA: TGTGCCAGCAGCCTGGGACTAGCGGACTCCTACAATGAGCAGTTCTTC
CDR3 protein: CASSLGLADSYNEQFF

J gene: TRBJ1-2
D gene: -
V gene: TRBV5-1
clone size: few
CDR3 DNA: TGCGCCAGCAGCTTGTTAAACAGTATCTATGGCTACACCTTC
CDR3 protein: CASSLLNSIYGYTF

J gene: TRBJ1-5
D gene: -
V gene: TRBV7-6
clone size: -
CDR3 DNA: TGTGCCAGCAGCTTAGGGTGGCAGGCCGACGGTAGTCAGCCCCAGCATTTT
CDR3 protein: CASSLGWQADGSQPQHF

J gene: TRBJ2-4
D gene: -
V gene: TRBV4-3
clone size: -
CDR3 DNA: TGCGCCAGCAGCCAAGATGTGTGGGAGAGACAGTACTTC
CDR3 protein: CASSQDVWERQYF

J gene: TRBJ2-7
D gene: -
V gene: TRBV7-2
clone size: -
CDR3 DNA: TGTGCCAGCAGCTTAGAACTTGACTCGGGCGAGCAGTACTTC
CDR3 protein: CASSLELDSGEQYF

J gene: TRBJ1-2
D gene: TRBD1
V gene: TRBV5-5
clone size: few
CDR3 DNA: TGTGCCAGCAGCGGGGACAGGGGTAACTATGGCTACACCTTC
CDR3 protein: CASSGDRGNYGYTF

J gene: TRBJ2-1
D gene: -
V gene: TRBV7-2
clone size: -
CDR3 DNA: TGTGCCAGCAGCCTTTCCGGACAGGGAGGGAATGAGCAGTTCTTC
CDR3 protein: CASSLSGQGGNEQFF

J gene: TRBJ1-2
D gene: TRBD1
V gene: TRBV7-9
clone size: -
CDR3 DNA: TGTGCCAGCAGCTTATCGGCACAGGGGGTGGGAAACTATGGCTACACCTTC
CDR3 protein: CASSLSAQGVGNYGYTF

J gene: TRBJ2-1
D gene: -
V gene: TRBV4-3
clone size: -
CDR3 DNA: TGCGCCAGCAGCTGGACAGAAGACAATGAGCAGTTCTTC
CDR3 protein: CASSWTEDNEQFF

J gene: TRBJ2-7
D gene: -
V gene: TRBV5-4
clone size: -
CDR3 DNA: TGTGCCAGCAGCTTGGTGGCAGGGGGGTCCTACGAGCAGTACTTC
CDR3 protein: CASSLVAGGSYEQYF

J gene: TRBJ1-3
D gene: -
V gene: TRBV9
clone size: -
CDR3 DNA: TGTGCCAGCAGCGCAATGGGAAACACCATATATTTT
CDR3 protein: CASSAMGNTIYF

J gene: TRBJ2-7
D gene: TRBD1
V gene: TRBV7-9
clone size: few
CDR3 DNA: TGTGCCAGCAGCCGCCACAGGGGCCACGAGCAGTACTTC
CDR3 protein: CASSRHRGHEQYF

J gene: TRBJ1-1
D gene: -
V gene: TRBV5-1
clone size: -
CDR3 DNA: TGCGCCAGCAAGGATATAAGGAGCACTGAAGCTTTCTTT
CDR3 protein: CASKDIRSTEAFF

J gene: TRBJ2-5
D gene: -
V gene: TRBV5-1
clone size: -
CDR3 DNA: TGCGCCAGCAGCTTGGAAATAGGGGCCCAAGAGACCCAGTACTTC
CDR3 protein: CASSLEIGAQETQYF

J gene: TRBJ2-7
D gene: -
V gene: TRBV4-2
clone size: -
CDR3 DNA: TGTGCCAGCAGCCAAGGGGTTAGACTTGCGGGAACCTACGAGCAGTACTTC
CDR3 protein: CASSQGVRLAGTYEQYF

J gene: TRBJ1-1
D gene: -
V gene: TRBV18
clone size: -
CDR3 DNA: TGTGCCAGCTCCCAGAACCGGGACAAACTGAACACTGAAGCTTTCTTT
CDR3 protein: CASSQNRDKLNTEAFF

J gene: TRBJ1-5
D gene: -
V gene: TRBV15
clone size: -
CDR3 DNA: TGTGCCACCAGCCTCGGGCAGGGGTTCAAGGATCAGCCCCAGCATTTT
CDR3 protein: CATSLGQGFKDQPQHF

J gene: TRBJ1-5
D gene: -
V gene: TRBV21-1
clone size: -
CDR3 DNA: TGTGCCAGCAGCAGTCACAGGGGGGAAAATCAGCCCCAGCATTTT
CDR3 protein: CASSSHRGENQPQHF

J gene: TRBJ1-3
D gene: TRBD1
V gene: TRBV28
clone size: -
CDR3 DNA: TGTGCCAGCAATAAGGACAGGGGACGGGACACCATATATTTT
CDR3 protein: CASNKDRGRDTIYF

J gene: TRBJ2-7
D gene: -
V gene: TRBV20-1
clone size: -
CDR3 DNA: TGCAGTGCTTCATTGGCTTACGAGCAGTACTTC
CDR3 protein: CSASLAYEQYF

J gene: TRBJ2-3
D gene: -
V gene: TRBV7-9
clone size: -
CDR3 DNA: TGTGCCAGCAGCTTCGCAGATACGCAGTATTTT
CDR3 protein: CASSFADTQYF

J gene: TRBJ2-3
D gene: TRBD1
V gene: TRBV5-1
clone size: -
CDR3 DNA: TGCGCCAGCAGCCTACGGACAGGGGGCACAGATACGCAGTATTTT
CDR3 protein: CASSLRTGGTDTQYF

J gene: TRBJ1-4
D gene: -
V gene: TRBV18
clone size: -
CDR3 DNA: TGTGCCAGCTCAGGTGGGGCTGATAATGAAAAACTGTTTTTT
CDR3 protein: CASSGGADNEKLFF

J gene: TRBJ2-3
D gene: -
V gene: TRBV2
clone size: -
CDR3 DNA: TGTGCCAGCAGTGGGACACCAGATACGCAGTATTTT
CDR3 protein: CASSGTPDTQYF

J gene: TRBJ2-7
D gene: TRBD1
V gene: TRBV5-1
clone size: -
CDR3 DNA: TGCGCCAGCAGCTTGGCCGTTTCAGGGGGCCCAAACGAGCAGTACTTC
CDR3 protein: CASSLAVSGGPNEQYF

J gene: TRBJ1-2
D gene: -
V gene: TRBV29-1
clone size: -
CDR3 DNA: TGCAGCGTTGATGGGCCGGGGGGCTACACCTTC
CDR3 protein: CSVDGPGGYTF

J gene: TRBJ1-6
D gene: -
V gene: TRBV6-6
clone size: -
CDR3 DNA: TGTGCCAGCAGTTACGAGGGGGTCTCACCCCTCCACTTT
CDR3 protein: CASSYEGVSPLHF

J gene: TRBJ2-5
D gene: -
V gene: TRBV15
clone size: -
CDR3 DNA: TGTGCCACCAGCAGAGATGGGGGCCCTTCGGAGACCCAGTACTTC
CDR3 protein: CATSRDGGPSETQYF

J gene: TRBJ2-7
D gene: -
V gene: TRBV27
clone size: -
CDR3 DNA: TGTGCCAGCAGTTTGCCTGGCGGGGAGCAGTACTTC
CDR3 protein: CASSLPGGEQYF

J gene: TRBJ1-2
D gene: TRBD1
V gene: TRBV5-8
clone size: -
CDR3 DNA: TGTGCCAGCAGCTTGCGCCGACAGGGGGTAGGCGGCTACACCTTC
CDR3 protein: CASSLRRQGVGGYTF

J gene: TRBJ1-5
D gene: -
V gene: TRBV4-2
clone size: -
CDR3 DNA: TGTGCCAGCAGCCAAGATACGCCCGGTCAATATCAGCCCCAGCATTTT
CDR3 protein: CASSQDTPGQYQPQHF

J gene: TRBJ2-6
D gene: TRBD1
V gene: TRBV6-5
clone size: once
CDR3 DNA: TGTGCCAGCAGCTCGACAGGGTCTGGGGCCAACGTCCTGACTTTC
CDR3 protein: CASSSTGSGANVLTF

J gene: TRBJ2-5
D gene: TRBD2
V gene: TRBV7-9
clone size: -
CDR3 DNA: TGTGCCAGCAGGTCTAGCGGGAGACCCCAAGAGACCCAGTACTTC
CDR3 protein: CASRSSGRPQETQYF

J gene: TRBJ1-2
D gene: -
V gene: TRBV4-3
clone size: -
CDR3 DNA: TGCGCCAGCAGCAGCGGGGTTGACATCTATGGCTACACCTTC
CDR3 protein: CASSSGVDIYGYTF

J gene: TRBJ1-5
D gene: -
V gene: TRBV4-3
clone size: -
CDR3 DNA: TGCGCCAGCAGCCAAGAGAGAGGGAACAATCAGCCCCAGCATTTT
CDR3 protein: CASSQERGNNQPQHF

J gene: TRBJ2-7
D gene: TRBD1
V gene: TRBV28
clone size: -
CDR3 DNA: TGTGCCAGCAGTTTAAATAGGGACAGCTCCTACGAGCAGTACTTC
CDR3 protein: CASSLNRDSSYEQYF

J gene: TRBJ2-5
D gene: -
V gene: TRBV5-8
clone size: once
CDR3 DNA: TGTGCCAGCAGCTTGTACAGGGGGGGGAAAGAGACCCAGTACTTC
CDR3 protein: CASSLYRGGKETQYF

J gene: TRBJ1-1
D gene: TRBD1
V gene: TRBV5-1
clone size: -
CDR3 DNA: TGCGCCAGCAGCTTGGAGGGGGCCGCTGAAGCTTTCTTT
CDR3 protein: CASSLEGAAEAFF

J gene: TRBJ2-1
D gene: TRBD2
V gene: TRBV4-3
clone size: -
CDR3 DNA: TGCGCCAGCAGCCAAGGGACTAGCGGGAGCTACAATGAGCAGTTCTTC
CDR3 protein: CASSQGTSGSYNEQFF

J gene: TRBJ2-3
D gene: TRBD2
V gene: TRBV5-1
clone size: -
CDR3 DNA: TGCGCCAGCAGCTCTGGGCTAGCGGGGGGGCAAGGCACAGATACGCAGTATTTT
CDR3 protein: CASSSGLAGGQGTDTQYF

J gene: TRBJ1-5
D gene: -
V gene: TRBV27
clone size: few
CDR3 DNA: TGTGCCAGCAGTTACAGGGGCAATCAGCCCCAGCATTTT
CDR3 protein: CASSYRGNQPQHF

J gene: TRBJ1-2
D gene: TRBD1
V gene: TRBV2
clone size: -
CDR3 DNA: TGTGCCAGCCGTTTGGACAGGGTTGACTATGGCTACACCTTC
CDR3 protein: CASRLDRVDYGYTF

J gene: TRBJ1-3
D gene: TRBD1
V gene: TRBV9
clone size: -
CDR3 DNA: TGTGCCAGCAGCGGAAGACAGGGTATGACTGGAAACACCATATATTTT
CDR3 protein: CASSGRQGMTGNTIYF

J gene: TRBJ2-7
D gene: TRBD1
V gene: TRBV6-5
clone size: -
CDR3 DNA: TGTGCCACTCGAAGGGGGCAGAAGGACGAGCAGTACTTC
CDR3 protein: CATRRGQKDEQYF

J gene: TRBJ2-7
D gene: TRBD2
V gene: TRBV7-7
clone size: -
CDR3 DNA: TGTGCCAGCAGCTTAGGGCTAGCGGGGGCCACCCTCTCCTACGAGCAGTACTTC
CDR3 protein: CASSLGLAGATLSYEQYF

J gene: TRBJ2-3
D gene: -
V gene: TRBV29-1
clone size: -
CDR3 DNA: TGCAGCGTTGAGTCAGGGAAAAGCCTCACAGATACGCAGTATTTT
CDR3 protein: CSVESGKSLTDTQYF

J gene: TRBJ2-3
D gene: -
V gene: TRBV5-4
clone size: few
CDR3 DNA: TGTGCCAGCAGAGACAGGTCTCGCACAGATACGCAGTATTTT
CDR3 protein: CASRDRSRTDTQYF

J gene: TRBJ2-5
D gene: TRBD1
V gene: TRBV5-1
clone size: -
CDR3 DNA: TGCGCCAGCAGCTTGGCCGGGACAGAAGAGACCCAGTACTTC
CDR3 protein: CASSLAGTEETQYF

J gene: TRBJ2-3
D gene: TRBD1
V gene: TRBV19
clone size: -
CDR3 DNA: TGTGCCAGTAGTATAGTCGGAAGAAGGACAGGGCGAACAGATACGCAGTATTTT
CDR3 protein: CASSIVGRRTGRTDTQYF

J gene: TRBJ2-6
D gene: -
V gene: TRBV28
clone size: -
CDR3 DNA: TGTGCCAGCAGTGAATCTTCCGGTGCGCCTGGGGCCAACGTCCTGACTTTC
CDR3 protein: CASSESSGAPGANVLTF

J gene: TRBJ2-1
D gene: TRBD2
V gene: TRBV4-3
clone size: -
CDR3 DNA: TGCGCCAGCAGCCAAGAGGTTTTTGGGACTACGAATGAGCAGTTCTTC
CDR3 protein: CASSQEVFGTTNEQFF

J gene: TRBJ1-1
D gene: -
V gene: TRBV2
clone size: -
CDR3 DNA: TGTGCCAGCAGTGAAGGCGGGGACACTGAAGCTTTCTTT
CDR3 protein: CASSEGGDTEAFF

J gene: TRBJ2-2
D gene: TRBD2
V gene: TRBV5-1
clone size: -
CDR3 DNA: TGCGCCAGCAGCTTGACTAGCGGGAGGGCCAGGACCGGGGAGCTGTTTTTT
CDR3 protein: CASSLTSGRARTGELFF

J gene: TRBJ2-7
D gene: TRBD2
V gene: TRBV10-3
clone size: -
CDR3 DNA: TGTGCCATCAGGCCTAGCGGGAGAGTCCACGAGCAGTACTTC
CDR3 protein: CAIRPSGRVHEQYF

J gene: TRBJ2-5
D gene: TRBD1
V gene: TRBV10-1
clone size: -
CDR3 DNA: TGCGCCAGCAGTGGGGGGACAGCGCTCCGAGAGACCCAGTACTTC
CDR3 protein: CASSGGTALRETQYF

J gene: TRBJ2-7
D gene: TRBD1
V gene: TRBV28
clone size: -
CDR3 DNA: TGTGCCAGCACGCCGACAGGGGTCTACGAGCAGTACTTC
CDR3 protein: CASTPTGVYEQYF